The clone carrying this T cell receptor beta chain was counted between two and nine times. No antigen is known for it. This sample is part of a study of beta chain features in type 1 diabetes. Background on the study: About 98,000,000 sorted cells were examined across all samples. Findings and limits, study-wide: When cDNA is sequenced, cells with high TCR expression could be over-represented. TCRB CDR3 length was moderately but significantly reduced in all four CD4+ subsets of Type 1 diabetes patients. Naive, central memory and Treg TCRB repertoires appeared more alike in patients than in healthy donors.

CD4+ naive, central memory, regulatory and stem cell-like memory cells were sorted via CD45RO/CCR7/CD25/CD127/CD95/CD27. Every isolated RNA sample was fully reverse transcribed, so sequencing captured expressed TCRB transcripts. Produced via immunoSEQ multiplex PCR; TCRdb's table is partial and in-frame only. The data show some 640,000 clones, with 11% to 15% seen just once and approximately 0.042% held by the top ten. Sample: naive CD4+ T cells from blood. This clonotype was sampled from a man younger than 35 with type 1 diabetes.

CDR3 sequence reads: CASSLSGTGNTEAFF. The CDR3 bases are TGTGCCAGCAGCTTATCCGGGACAGGGAACACTGAAGCTTTCTTT. The V and J genes are TRBV5-4 and TRBJ1-1; 8 bases are a match to TRBD1. CDR1 is SGHNT, CDR2 YYREEE, per germline (reference sequence). The CDR3 has 15 residues. V trimming: 2 bases; J trimming: 1 base; junction bases outside the gene matches: 4.